Shown below are 15 T cell receptor beta chains from a single sample sequenced in a study of T cell repertoires in cytomegalovirus infection. TCRdb re-analysed the reads in MiXCR, keeping a single row per CDR3 protein. The profile covers about 740,000 distinct CDR3 sequences, with roughly a third appearing a single time and around 2.8% taken by the ten largest. The sequenced sample was PBMCs. These receptor sequences come from a human donor in good health (CMV status not recorded). Some clones in this sample may be carry-over from other donors' samples.

A note on this clonotype: The junction shows a germline mismatch at one end, possibly a read error. The CDR3 coding sequence is TGTGCTAGCAGCTCCCAGGGGAGCACAGATACGCAGTATTTT. Protein: CASSSQGSTDTQYF. The rearrangement joins TRBV7-7 to TRBJ2-3, with a tentative D call TRBD1 (6 bases). The germline V gene encodes CDR1 SSHAT and CDR2 FNYEAQ (reference sequence). The CDR3 consists of 14 residues.

This rearrangement joins TRBV28 to TRBJ2-5, with no clear D. CDR3 length: 14 residues. V was trimmed by 5 bases and J by 0 bases, leaving 10 bases between them. Germline assignment: CDR1 MDHEN and CDR2 SYDVKM. The CDR3 DNA is TGTGCCAGCAGTCCCCAGCCGTACCAAGAGACCCAGTACTTC. Its protein is CASSPQPYQETQYF.

This chain connects TRBV10-3 to TRBJ2-3; 12 nucleotides align to TRBD2. The V gene's germline CDR1 is ENHRY and CDR2 SYGVKD. CDR3 size: 16 residues. The trim removed 5 bases at V and 4 bases at J, leaving 7 bases unmatched. The CDR3: CAISLLGLAGPDTQYF. CDR3 nucleotides: TGTGCCATCAGTCTTCTAGGACTAGCGGGGCCAGATACGCAGTATTTT.

This clonotype was seen a handful of times. This rearrangement joins TRBV4-2 to TRBJ2-1; 7 bases map to TRBD2. V lost 0 bases and J lost 0; bases outside the gene matches: 2. Per the germline V gene, CDR1 is LGHNA and CDR2 is YNFKEQ. The CDR3 runs 16 residues. CDR3 DNA sequence: TGTGCCAGCAGCCAAGATCGCGGGAGCTCCTACAATGAGCAGTTCTTC. Translated, it gives CASSQDRGSSYNEQFF.

Comments on this clonotype: One junction end does not reproduce the germline sequence, and a read error may be involved. The chain links TRBV7-2 to TRBJ2-1; D possibly corresponds to TRBD2 (5 bases). CDR1 SGHTA and CDR2 FQGNSA come from the germline V gene. The CDR3 length is 13 residues. DNA for the CDR3: TGTGCCAGAAGCTTAGCGCGCCAGTATGATCAGTTCTTC. Translated, it gives CARSLARQYDQFF.

As to this clonotype: At one of its ends the junction is not consistent with the germline gene, which may arise from a read error. The chain couples TRBV7-9 to TRBJ1-2; D gene uncertain. From germline, CDR1 is SEHNR and CDR2 FQNEAQ (reference sequence). The CDR3 has 13 amino acids. The CDR3 spells CASSNMPNYGYSF. DNA of the CDR3: TGTGCCAGCAGCAACATGCCTAACTATGGCTACAGCTTC.

The chain is built from TRBV5-4 and TRBJ2-7, with D unclear. This CDR3 has 13 residues. CDR1 is SGHNT, CDR2 YYREEE, per germline (reference sequence). The V and J ends lost 2 bases and 3 bases respectively, with 9 bases between them. CDR3 bases: TGTGCCAGCAGCTTTAGTCTCGACTACGAGCAGTACTTC. This codes for CASSFSLDYEQYF.

The chain employs TRBV7-2 and TRBJ2-7; 8 nucleotides match TRBD1. CDR3 length: 14 residues. V was pared by 7 bases and J by 2 bases, with 7 bases of the junction left unmatched. From germline, CDR1 is SGHTA and CDR2 FQGNSA. CDR3 loop: CASTRTGSPYEQYF. DNA for the CDR3: TGTGCCAGCACCCGGACAGGGTCACCCTACGAGCAGTACTTC. Full variable domain (rest looked up from reference TRBV7-2 and TRBJ2-7): GAGVSQSPSNKVTEKGKDVELRCDPISGHTALYWYRQSLGQGLEFLIYFQGNSAPDKSGLPSDRFSAERTGGSVSTLTIQRTQQEDSAVYLCASTRTGSPYEQYFGPGTRLTVT.

This clonotype was found a few times. The V gene is TRBV19, the J gene TRBJ1-5, with D possibly matching TRBD1 (6 bases). The germline CDR1 and CDR2 sequences are LNHDA and SQIVND (reference sequence). V lost 7 bases and J 3 bases, leaving 13 bases between the germline ends. This CDR3 is 14 amino acids long. The CDR3 here is CASTKQGYNQPQHF. The CDR3 region has the DNA TGTGCCAGTACGAAACAGGGTTACAATCAGCCCCAGCATTTT.

CDR3 loop: CASSLTRGGPGELFF. DNA of the CDR3: TGCGCCAGCAGCTTGACGAGGGGCGGACCCGGGGAGCTGTTTTTT. The chain employs TRBV5-1 and TRBJ2-2; D is possibly TRBD1 or TRBD2 (5 bases each). CDR1 and CDR2 (germline): SGHRS, YFSETQ. Trimming stripped 1 base from V and 6 bases from J, with 13 bases between. This CDR3 spans 15 amino acids.

The J gene is TRBJ1-2, the V gene TRBV6-1; TRBD1 aligns across 9 bases. Germline values: CDR1 MNHNS, CDR2 SASEGT. The CDR3 sequence is 14 residues long. Trimming took 5 bases from V and 8 from J; bases not matched to a gene: 9. The CDR3 loop is CASSIRDREDGYTF. The CDR3 DNA is TGTGCCAGCAGTATCCGGGACAGGGAAGACGGCTACACCTTC.

This clonotype has more than one count but fewer than ten. The chain combines TRBV28 with TRBJ2-3; no definite D call. The V and J ends lost 2 bases and 3 bases respectively, with 12 bases between them. The CDR3 spans 15 residues. CDR1 is MDHEN and CDR2 is SYDVKM in the germline V gene. CDR3 coding DNA: TGTGCCAGCAGTTTAGACCGACGGACGACAGATACGCAGTATTTT. Its translation: CASSLDRRTTDTQYF.

This clonotype was seen only a few times. This chain joins TRBV19 and TRBJ2-1; 10 bases align to TRBD2. The CDR3 is 15 residues long. Looked up from germline, CDR1 is LNHDA and CDR2 is SQIVND (reference sequence). Unmatched junction bases numbered 10, after V lost 8 bases and J lost 6 bases. The CDR3 spells CASSATSGRFNEQFF. Written as DNA, the CDR3 is TGTGCCAGTTCTGCGACTAGCGGGCGATTCAATGAGCAGTTCTTC.

With regard to this clonotype: At one boundary the junction diverges from the germline segment, which might be a read error. This sequence joins TRBV12-3 or TRBV12-4 and TRBJ1-2; D is unresolved. The CDR3 runs 15 residues. CDR3 nucleotides: TGTGCCAGCATTTTAGCGGCCAGGCTGGACTATGGCTACACCTTC. Translating gives CASILAARLDYGYTF.

The chain couples TRBV5-1 to TRBJ2-1; 7 bases are shared with TRBD1. This CDR3 contains 15 residues. The germline V gene has CDR1 SGHRS and CDR2 YFSETQ. After removal of 0 bases from V and 6 bases from J, the junction contained 6 bases not matched to a gene. The CDR3 protein is CASSLVRDSLNEQFF. The CDR3 nucleotides are TGCGCCAGCAGCTTGGTCCGGGACAGCCTCAATGAGCAGTTCTTC.